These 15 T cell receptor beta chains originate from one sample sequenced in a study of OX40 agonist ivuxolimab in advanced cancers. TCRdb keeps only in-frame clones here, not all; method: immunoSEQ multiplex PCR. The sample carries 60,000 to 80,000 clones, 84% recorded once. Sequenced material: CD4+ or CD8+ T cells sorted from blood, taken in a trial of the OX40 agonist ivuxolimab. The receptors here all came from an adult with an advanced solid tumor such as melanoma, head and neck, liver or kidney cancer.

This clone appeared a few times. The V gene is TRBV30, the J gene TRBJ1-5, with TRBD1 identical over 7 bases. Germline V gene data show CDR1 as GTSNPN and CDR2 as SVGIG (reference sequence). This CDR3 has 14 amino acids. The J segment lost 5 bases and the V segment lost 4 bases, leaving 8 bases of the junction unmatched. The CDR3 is CAWNTGDWDQPQHF. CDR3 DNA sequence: TGTGCCTGGAATACAGGGGATTGGGATCAGCCCCAGCATTTT.

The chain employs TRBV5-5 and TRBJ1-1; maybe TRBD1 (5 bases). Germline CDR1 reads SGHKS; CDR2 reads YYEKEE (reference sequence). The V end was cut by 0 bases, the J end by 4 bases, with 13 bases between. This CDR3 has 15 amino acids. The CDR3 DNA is TGTGCCAGCAGCTTGGTGTCACGTCAGGGCACTGAAGCTTTCTTT. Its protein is CASSLVSRQGTEAFF.

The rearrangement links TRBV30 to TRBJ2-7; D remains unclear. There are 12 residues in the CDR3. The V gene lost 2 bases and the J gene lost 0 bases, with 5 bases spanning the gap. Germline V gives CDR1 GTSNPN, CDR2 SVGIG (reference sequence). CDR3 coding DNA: TGTGCCTGGAGTTTACTCTCCTACGAGCAGTACTTC. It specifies CAWSLLSYEQYF.

The CDR3 nucleotides read TGTGCCAGTCAAAGCGAGATAGGGACTAGCGGGAGAGGGTACGAGCAGTACTTC. Residues: CASQSEIGTSGRGYEQYF. The chain couples TRBV4-2 to TRBJ2-7, with TRBD2 matching over 14 bases. Germline loops: CDR1 LGHNA, CDR2 YNFKEQ. The CDR3 is made up of 18 amino acids. The V segment lost 9 bases and the J segment 4 bases; nucleotides outside the gene matches: 17.

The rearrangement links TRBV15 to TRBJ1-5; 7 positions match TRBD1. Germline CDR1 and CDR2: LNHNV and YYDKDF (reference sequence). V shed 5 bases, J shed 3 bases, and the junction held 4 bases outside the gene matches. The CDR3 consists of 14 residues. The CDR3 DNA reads TGTGCCACCAGCTGGGACAGTCACAATCAGCCCCAGCATTTT. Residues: CATSWDSHNQPQHF.

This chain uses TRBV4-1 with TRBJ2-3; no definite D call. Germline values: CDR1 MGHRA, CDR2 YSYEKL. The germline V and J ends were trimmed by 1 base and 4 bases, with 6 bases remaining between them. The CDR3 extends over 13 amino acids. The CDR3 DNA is TGCGCCAGCAGCCAAGGTGCGGCAGATACGCAGTATTTT. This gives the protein CASSQGAADTQYF.

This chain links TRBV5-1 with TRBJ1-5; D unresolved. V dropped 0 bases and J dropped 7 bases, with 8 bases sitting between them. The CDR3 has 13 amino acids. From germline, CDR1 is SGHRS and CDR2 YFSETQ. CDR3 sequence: CASSLEGIQPQHF. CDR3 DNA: TGCGCCAGCAGCTTGGAAGGGATCCAGCCCCAGCATTTT.

The CDR3 coding sequence is TGTGCCAGCAGTTACGACAGGGTGGGTGAAAAACTGTTTTTT. Translated, it gives CASSYDRVGEKLFF. V gene TRBV6-6 combines with J gene TRBJ1-4; 7 nucleotides line up with TRBD1. Per germline, CDR1 MNHNY and CDR2 SVGAGI (reference sequence). The length of the CDR3 is 14 residues. V dropped 2 bases and J dropped 7; count of bases not matched to a gene: 4.

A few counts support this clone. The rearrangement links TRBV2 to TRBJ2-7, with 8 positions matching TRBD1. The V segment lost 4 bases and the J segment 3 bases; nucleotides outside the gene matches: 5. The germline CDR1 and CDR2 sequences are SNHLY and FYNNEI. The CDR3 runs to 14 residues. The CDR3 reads CASSVQGGDYEQYF. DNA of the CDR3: TGTGCCAGCAGTGTACAGGGGGGAGACTACGAGCAGTACTTC.

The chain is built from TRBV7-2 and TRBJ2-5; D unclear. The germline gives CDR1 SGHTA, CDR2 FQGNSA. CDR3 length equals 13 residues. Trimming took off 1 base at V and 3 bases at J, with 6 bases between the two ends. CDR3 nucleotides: TGTGCCAGCAGCTTAGTACAGAAAGAGACCCAGTACTTC. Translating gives CASSLVQKETQYF.

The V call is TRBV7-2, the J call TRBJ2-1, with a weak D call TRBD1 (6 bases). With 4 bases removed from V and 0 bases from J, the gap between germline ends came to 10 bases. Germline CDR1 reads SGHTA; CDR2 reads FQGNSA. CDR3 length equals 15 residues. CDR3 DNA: TGTGCCAGCAGCTCGGGACAAGTCTCCTACAATGAGCAGTTCTTC. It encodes CASSSGQVSYNEQFF.

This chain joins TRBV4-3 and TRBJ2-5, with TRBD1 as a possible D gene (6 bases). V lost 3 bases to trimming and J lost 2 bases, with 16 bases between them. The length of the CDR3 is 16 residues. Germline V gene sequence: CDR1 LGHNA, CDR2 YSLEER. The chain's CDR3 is CASSHLQGSGQETQYF. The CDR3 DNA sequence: TGCGCCAGCAGCCATCTACAGGGATCGGGGCAAGAGACCCAGTACTTC.

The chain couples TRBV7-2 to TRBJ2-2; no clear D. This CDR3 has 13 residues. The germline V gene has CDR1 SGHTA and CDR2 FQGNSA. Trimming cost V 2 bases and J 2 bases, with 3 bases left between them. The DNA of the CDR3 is TGTGCCAGCAGCTTACCTAACACCGGGGAGCTGTTTTTT. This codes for CASSLPNTGELFF. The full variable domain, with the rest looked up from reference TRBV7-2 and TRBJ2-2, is GAGVSQSPSNKVTEKGKDVELRCDPISGHTALYWYRQSLGQGLEFLIYFQGNSAPDKSGLPSDRFSAERTGGSVSTLTIQRTQQEDSAVYLCASSLPNTGELFFGEGSRLTVL.

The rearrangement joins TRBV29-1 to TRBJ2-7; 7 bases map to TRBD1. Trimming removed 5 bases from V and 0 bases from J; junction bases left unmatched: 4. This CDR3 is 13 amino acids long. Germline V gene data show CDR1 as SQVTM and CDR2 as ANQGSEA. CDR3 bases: TGCAGCGTTCGCGACAGGGACTCCTACGAGCAGTACTTC. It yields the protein CSVRDRDSYEQYF.

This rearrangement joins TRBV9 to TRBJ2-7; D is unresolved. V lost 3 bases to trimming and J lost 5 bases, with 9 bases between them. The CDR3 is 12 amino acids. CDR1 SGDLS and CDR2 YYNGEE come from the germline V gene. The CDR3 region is CASSATPNEQYF. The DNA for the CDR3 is TGTGCCAGCAGCGCCACGCCTAACGAGCAGTACTTC.